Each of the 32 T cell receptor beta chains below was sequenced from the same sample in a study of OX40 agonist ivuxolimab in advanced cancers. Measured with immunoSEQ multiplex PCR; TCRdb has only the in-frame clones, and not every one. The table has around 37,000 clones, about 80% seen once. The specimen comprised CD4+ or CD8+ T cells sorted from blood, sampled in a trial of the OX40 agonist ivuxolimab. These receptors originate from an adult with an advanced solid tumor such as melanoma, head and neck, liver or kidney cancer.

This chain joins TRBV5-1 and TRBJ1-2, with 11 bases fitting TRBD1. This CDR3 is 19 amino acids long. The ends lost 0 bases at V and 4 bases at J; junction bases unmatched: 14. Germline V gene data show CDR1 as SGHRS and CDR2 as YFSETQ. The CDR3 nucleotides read TGCGCCAGCAGCTTGGCCGGTGATGGACAGGGGGCGCGGGGCTATGGCTACACCTTC. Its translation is CASSLAGDGQGARGYGYTF.

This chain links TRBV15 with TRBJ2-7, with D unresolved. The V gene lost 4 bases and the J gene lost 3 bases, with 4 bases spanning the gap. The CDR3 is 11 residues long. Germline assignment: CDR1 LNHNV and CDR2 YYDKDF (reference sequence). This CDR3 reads CATSNGYEQYF. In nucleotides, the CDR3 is TGTGCCACCAGCAATGGCTACGAGCAGTACTTC.

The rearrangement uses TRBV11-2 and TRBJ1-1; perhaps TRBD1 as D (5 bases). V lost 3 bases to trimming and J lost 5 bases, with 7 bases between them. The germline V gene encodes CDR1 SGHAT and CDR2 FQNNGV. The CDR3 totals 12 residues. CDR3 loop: CASSFQGTEAFF. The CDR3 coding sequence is TGTGCCAGCAGCTTCCAGGGAACTGAAGCTTTCTTT.

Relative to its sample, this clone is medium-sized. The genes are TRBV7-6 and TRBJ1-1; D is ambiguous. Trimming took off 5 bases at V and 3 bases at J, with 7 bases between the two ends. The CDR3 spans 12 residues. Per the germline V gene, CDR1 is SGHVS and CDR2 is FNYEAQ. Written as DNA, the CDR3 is TGTGCCAGCAGCGGGTCGGACACTGAAGCTTTCTTT. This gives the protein CASSGSDTEAFF.

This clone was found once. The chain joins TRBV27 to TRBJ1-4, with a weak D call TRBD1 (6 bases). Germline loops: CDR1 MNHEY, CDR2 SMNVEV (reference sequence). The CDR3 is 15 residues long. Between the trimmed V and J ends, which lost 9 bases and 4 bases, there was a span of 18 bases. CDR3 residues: CASRAWGQVNEKLFF. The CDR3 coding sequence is TGTGCCAGTCGAGCCTGGGGGCAGGTTAATGAAAAACTGTTTTTT.

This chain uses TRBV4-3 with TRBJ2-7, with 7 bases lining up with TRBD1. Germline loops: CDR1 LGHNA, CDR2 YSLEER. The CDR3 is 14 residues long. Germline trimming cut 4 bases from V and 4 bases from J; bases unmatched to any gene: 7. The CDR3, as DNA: TGCGCCAGCAGCCTCGAGACAGGGAAATACGAGCAGTACTTC. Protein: CASSLETGKYEQYF.

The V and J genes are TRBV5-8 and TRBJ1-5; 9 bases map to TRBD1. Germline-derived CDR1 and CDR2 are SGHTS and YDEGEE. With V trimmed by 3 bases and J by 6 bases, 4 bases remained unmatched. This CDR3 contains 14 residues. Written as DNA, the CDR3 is TGTGCCAGCAGCTCCGGACAGGGGAGTCAGCCCCAGCATTTT. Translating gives CASSSGQGSQPQHF. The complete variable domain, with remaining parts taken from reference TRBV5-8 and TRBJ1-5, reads EAGVTQSPTHLIKTRGQQATLRCSPISGHTSVYWYQQALGLGLQFLLWYDEGEERNRGNFPPRFSGRQFPNYSSELNVNALELEDSALYLCASSSGQGSQPQHFGDGTRLSIL.

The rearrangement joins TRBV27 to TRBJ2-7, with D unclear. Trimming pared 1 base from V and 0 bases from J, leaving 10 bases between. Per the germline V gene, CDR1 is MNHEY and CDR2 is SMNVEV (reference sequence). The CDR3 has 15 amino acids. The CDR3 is CASSLYTSSSYEQYF. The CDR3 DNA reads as TGTGCCAGCAGTTTATACACGTCGAGCTCCTACGAGCAGTACTTC.

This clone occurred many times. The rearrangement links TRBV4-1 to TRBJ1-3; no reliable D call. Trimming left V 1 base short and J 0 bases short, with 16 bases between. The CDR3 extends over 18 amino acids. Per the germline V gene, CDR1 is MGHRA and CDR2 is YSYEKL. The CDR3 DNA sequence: TGCGCCAGCAGCCAAGTAAGTCGGGGATCAGGCTCTGGAAACACCATATATTTT. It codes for CASSQVSRGSGSGNTIYF.

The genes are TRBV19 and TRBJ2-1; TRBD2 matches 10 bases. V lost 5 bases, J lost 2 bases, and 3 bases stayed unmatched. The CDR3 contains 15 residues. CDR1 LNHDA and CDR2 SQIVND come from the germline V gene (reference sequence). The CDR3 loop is CASSLLAGAYNEQFF. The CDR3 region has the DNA TGTGCCAGTAGTCTGCTAGCGGGGGCCTACAATGAGCAGTTCTTC.

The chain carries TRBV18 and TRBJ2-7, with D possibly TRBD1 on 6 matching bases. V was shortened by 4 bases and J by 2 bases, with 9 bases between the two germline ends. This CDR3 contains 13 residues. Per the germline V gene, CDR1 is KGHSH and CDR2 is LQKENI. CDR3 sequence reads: CASSREGAYEQYF. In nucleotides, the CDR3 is TGTGCCAGCTCACGAGAGGGGGCCTACGAGCAGTACTTC.

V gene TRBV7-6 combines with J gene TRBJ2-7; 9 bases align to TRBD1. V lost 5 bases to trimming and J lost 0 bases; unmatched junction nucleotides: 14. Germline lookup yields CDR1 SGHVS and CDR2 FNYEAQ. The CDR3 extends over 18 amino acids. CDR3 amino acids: CASSPDRGRSALSYEQYF. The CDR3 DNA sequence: TGTGCCAGCAGCCCTGACAGGGGGAGGTCAGCGCTCTCCTACGAGCAGTACTTC.

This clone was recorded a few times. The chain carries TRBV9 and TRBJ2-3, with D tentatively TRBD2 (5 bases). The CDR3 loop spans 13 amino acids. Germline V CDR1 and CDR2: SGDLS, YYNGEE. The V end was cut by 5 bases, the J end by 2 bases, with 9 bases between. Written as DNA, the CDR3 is TGTGCCAGCAGTGACTATTACACAGATACGCAGTATTTT. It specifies CASSDYYTDTQYF. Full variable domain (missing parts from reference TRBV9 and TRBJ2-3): DSGVTQTPKHLITATGQRVTLRCSPRSGDLSVYWYQQSLDQGLQFLIQYYNGEERAKGNILERFSAQQFPDLHSELNLSSLELGDSALYFCASSDYYTDTQYFGPGTRLTVL.

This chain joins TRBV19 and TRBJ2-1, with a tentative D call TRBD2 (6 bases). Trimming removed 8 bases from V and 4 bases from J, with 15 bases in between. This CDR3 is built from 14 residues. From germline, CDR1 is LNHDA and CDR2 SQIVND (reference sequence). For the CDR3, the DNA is TGTGCCAGTGTCGACGGGACTCCTTACAATGAGCAGTTCTTC. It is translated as CASVDGTPYNEQFF.

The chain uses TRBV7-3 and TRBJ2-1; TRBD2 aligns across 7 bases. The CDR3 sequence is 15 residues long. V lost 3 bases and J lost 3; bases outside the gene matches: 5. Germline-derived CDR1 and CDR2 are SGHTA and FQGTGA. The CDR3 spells CASSFLAENYNEQFF. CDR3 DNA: TGTGCCAGCAGCTTTCTAGCGGAGAACTACAATGAGCAGTTCTTC.

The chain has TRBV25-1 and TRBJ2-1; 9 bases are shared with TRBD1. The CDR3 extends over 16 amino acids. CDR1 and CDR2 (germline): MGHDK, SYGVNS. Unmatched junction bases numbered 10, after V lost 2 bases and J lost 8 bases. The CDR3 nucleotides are TGTGCCAGCAGTGAACGACAGGGGGGTAAGGGGGATGAGCAGTTCTTC. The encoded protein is CASSERQGGKGDEQFF. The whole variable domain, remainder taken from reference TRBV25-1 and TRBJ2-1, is EADIYQTPRYLVIGTGKKITLECSQTMGHDKMYWYQQDPGMELHLIHYSYGVNSTEKGDLSSESTVSRIRTEHFPLTLESARPSHTSQYLCASSERQGGKGDEQFFGPGTRLTVL.

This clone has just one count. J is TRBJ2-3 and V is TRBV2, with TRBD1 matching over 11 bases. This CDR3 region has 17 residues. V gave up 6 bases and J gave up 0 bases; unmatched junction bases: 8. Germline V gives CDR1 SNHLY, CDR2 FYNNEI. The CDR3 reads CASSVPGQGVSTDTQYF. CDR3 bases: TGTGCCAGCAGCGTACCGGGACAGGGGGTTAGCACAGATACGCAGTATTTT. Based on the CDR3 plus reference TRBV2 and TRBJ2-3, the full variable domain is EPEVTQTPSHQVTQMGQEVILRCVPISNHLYFYWYRQILGQKVEFLVSFYNNEISEKSEIFDDQFSVERPDGSNFTLKIRSTKLEDSAMYFCASSVPGQGVSTDTQYFGPGTRLTVL.

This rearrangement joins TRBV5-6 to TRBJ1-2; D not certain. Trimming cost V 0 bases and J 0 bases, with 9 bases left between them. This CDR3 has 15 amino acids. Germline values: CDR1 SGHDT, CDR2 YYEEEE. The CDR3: CASSLEPATNYGYTF. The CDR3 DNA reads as TGTGCCAGCAGCTTGGAGCCAGCGACTAACTATGGCTACACCTTC. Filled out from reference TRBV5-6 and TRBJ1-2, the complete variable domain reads DAGVTQSPTHLIKTRGQQVTLRCSPKSGHDTVSWYQQALGQGPQFIFQYYEEEERQRGNFPDRFSGHQFPNYSSELNVNALLLGDSALYLCASSLEPATNYGYTFGSGTRLTVV.

This CDR3 reads CASSRRWAEGSYEQYF. In DNA, the CDR3 is TGTGCCAGCAGCAGAAGATGGGCCGAGGGCTCCTACGAGCAGTACTTC. The rearrangement joins TRBV14 to TRBJ2-7; possibly TRBD2 for D (5 bases). The CDR3 sequence is 16 residues long. Trimming pared 5 bases from V and 0 bases from J, leaving 17 bases between. The germline CDR1 and CDR2 sequences are SGHDN and FVKESK.

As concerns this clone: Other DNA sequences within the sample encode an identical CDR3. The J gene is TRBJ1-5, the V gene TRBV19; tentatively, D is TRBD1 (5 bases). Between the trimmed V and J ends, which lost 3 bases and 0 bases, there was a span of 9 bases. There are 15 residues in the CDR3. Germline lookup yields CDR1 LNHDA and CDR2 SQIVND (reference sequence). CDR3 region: CASSITGYSNQPQHF. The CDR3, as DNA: TGTGCCAGTAGTATTACAGGCTATAGCAATCAGCCCCAGCATTTT.

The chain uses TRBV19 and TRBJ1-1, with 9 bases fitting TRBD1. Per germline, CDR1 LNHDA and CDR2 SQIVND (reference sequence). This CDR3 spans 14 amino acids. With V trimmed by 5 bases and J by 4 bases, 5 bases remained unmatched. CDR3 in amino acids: CASSGTGGFTEAFF. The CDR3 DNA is TGTGCCAGTAGTGGAACAGGGGGCTTCACTGAAGCTTTCTTT.

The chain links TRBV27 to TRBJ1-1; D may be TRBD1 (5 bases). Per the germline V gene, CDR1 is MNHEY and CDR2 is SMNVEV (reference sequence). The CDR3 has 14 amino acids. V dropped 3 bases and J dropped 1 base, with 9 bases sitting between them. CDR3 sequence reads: CASSFGGRNTEAFF. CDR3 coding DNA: TGTGCCAGCAGTTTCGGGGGGAGGAACACTGAAGCTTTCTTT.

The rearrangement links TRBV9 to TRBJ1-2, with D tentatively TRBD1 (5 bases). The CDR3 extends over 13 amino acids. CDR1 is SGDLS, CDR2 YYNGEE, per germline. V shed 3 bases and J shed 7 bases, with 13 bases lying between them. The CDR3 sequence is CASSEGDSSGYTF. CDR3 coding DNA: TGTGCCAGCAGCGAAGGGGACTCTTCTGGCTACACCTTC.

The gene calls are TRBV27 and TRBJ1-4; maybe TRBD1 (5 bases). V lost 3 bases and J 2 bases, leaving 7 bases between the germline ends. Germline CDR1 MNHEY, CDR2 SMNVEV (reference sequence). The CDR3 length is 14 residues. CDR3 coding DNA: TGTGCCAGCAGTTTTGGGGGTACTAATGAAAAACTGTTTTTT. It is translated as CASSFGGTNEKLFF.

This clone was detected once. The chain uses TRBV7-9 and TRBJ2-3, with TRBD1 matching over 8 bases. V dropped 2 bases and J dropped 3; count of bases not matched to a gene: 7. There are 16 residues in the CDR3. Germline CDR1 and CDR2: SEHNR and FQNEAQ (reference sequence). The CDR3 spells CASSLRDRGHTDTQYF. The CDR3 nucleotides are TGTGCCAGCAGCTTACGTGACAGGGGACATACAGATACGCAGTATTTT.

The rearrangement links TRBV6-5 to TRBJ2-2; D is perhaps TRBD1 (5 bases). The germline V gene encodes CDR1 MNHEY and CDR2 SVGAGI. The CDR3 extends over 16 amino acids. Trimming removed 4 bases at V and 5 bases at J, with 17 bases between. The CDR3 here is CASSFGRALWTGELFF. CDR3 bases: TGTGCCAGCAGTTTCGGCAGGGCGCTGTGGACCGGGGAGCTGTTTTTT.

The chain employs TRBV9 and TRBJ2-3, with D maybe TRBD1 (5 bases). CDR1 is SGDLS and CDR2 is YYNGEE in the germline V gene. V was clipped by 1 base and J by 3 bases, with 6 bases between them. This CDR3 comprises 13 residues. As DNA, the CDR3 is TGTGCCAGCAGCGTAAAGGGGACAGATACGCAGTATTTT. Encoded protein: CASSVKGTDTQYF.

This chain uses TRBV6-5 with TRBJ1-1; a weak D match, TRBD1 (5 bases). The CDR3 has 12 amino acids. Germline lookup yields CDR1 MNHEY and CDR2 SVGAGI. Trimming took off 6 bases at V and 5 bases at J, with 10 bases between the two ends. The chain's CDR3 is CASRAGTTEAFF. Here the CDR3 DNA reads TGTGCCAGCAGGGCCGGGACGACTGAAGCTTTCTTT.

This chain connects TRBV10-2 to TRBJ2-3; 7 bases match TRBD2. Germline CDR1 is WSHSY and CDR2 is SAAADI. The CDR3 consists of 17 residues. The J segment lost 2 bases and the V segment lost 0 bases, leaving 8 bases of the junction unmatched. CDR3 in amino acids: CASSESGLAEATDTQYF. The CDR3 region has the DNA TGCGCCAGCAGTGAGTCAGGGCTAGCGGAGGCCACAGATACGCAGTATTTT.

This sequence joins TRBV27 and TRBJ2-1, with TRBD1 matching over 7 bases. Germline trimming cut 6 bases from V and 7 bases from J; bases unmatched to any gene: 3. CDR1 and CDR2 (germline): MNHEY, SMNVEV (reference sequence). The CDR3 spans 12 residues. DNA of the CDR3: TGTGCCAGCAGACTACAGGGGAATGAGCAGTTCTTC. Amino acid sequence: CASRLQGNEQFF.

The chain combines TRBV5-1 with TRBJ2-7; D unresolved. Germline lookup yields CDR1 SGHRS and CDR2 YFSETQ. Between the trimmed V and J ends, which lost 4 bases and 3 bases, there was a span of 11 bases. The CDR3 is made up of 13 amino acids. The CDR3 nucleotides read TGCGCCAGCAGCCCCCGTGATTACTACGAGCAGTACTTC. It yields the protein CASSPRDYYEQYF.

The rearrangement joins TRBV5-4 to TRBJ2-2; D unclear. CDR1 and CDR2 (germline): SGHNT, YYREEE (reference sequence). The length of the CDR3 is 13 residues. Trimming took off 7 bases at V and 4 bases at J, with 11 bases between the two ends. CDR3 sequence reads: CASGLSGTGELFF. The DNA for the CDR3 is TGTGCCAGCGGGCTGTCGGGCACCGGGGAGCTGTTTTTT.